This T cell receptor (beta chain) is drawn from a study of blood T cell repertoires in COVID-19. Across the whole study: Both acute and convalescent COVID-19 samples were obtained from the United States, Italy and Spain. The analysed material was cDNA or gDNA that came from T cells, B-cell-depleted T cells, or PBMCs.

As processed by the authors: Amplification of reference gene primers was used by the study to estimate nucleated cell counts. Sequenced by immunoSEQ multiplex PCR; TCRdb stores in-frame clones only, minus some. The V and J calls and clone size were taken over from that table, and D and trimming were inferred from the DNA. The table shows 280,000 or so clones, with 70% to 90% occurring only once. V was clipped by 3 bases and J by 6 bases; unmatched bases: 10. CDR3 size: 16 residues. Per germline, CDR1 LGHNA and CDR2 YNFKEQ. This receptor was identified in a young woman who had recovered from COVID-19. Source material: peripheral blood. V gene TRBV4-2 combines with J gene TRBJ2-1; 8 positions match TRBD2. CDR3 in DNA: TGTGCCAGCAGCCACACCGGGACTAGTGTGCTCAATGAGCAGTTCTTC. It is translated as CASSHTGTSVLNEQFF.